The rows below give T cell receptor beta chains drawn from one sample of a study of radiation and T cells in renal cell carcinoma. The table came from immunoSEQ multiplex PCR; TCRdb's copy has only in-frame clones and leaves some out. The sample comprises roughly 130,000 clones, 70% to 90% of which are singletons, and about 11% rests with the top ten. The sequencing used blood, collected from a patient whose treatment included radiotherapy and nephrectomy. All receptors derive from a woman in her 50s with renal cell carcinoma. The CDR3 runs from the conserved cysteine through the conserved F or W. Each record gives: clone size, V gene, D gene, J gene, CDR3 protein, CDR3 DNA. D genes are given only for firm matches. Size tells how often a clone was seen (once, few, many) or the class of an expanded clone, and some rows leave it out.

>-|TRBV7-2|TRBD1|TRBJ1-1
CASSFTGAPNTEAFF
TGTGCCAGCAGCTTTACAGGGGCCCCGAACACTGAAGCTTTCTTT
>-|TRBV7-9|-|TRBJ2-3
CASSLKDTQYF
TGTGCCAGCAGCTTAAAAGATACGCAGTATTTT
>-|TRBV6-5|-|TRBJ1-1
CASSLGARGRNTEAFF
TGTGCCAGCAGTTTAGGGGCCAGGGGCAGAAACACTGAAGCTTTCTTT
>once|TRBV5-1|-|TRBJ2-7
CASSFNRAEQYF
TGCGCCAGCAGCTTTAACCGGGCCGAGCAGTACTTC
>-|TRBV5-1|TRBD1|TRBJ2-2
CASSLEGAFTGELFF
TGCGCCAGCAGCTTGGAGGGGGCTTTCACCGGGGAGCTGTTTTTT
>-|TRBV10-3|-|TRBJ1-3
CAISGILSGNTIYF
TGTGCCATCAGTGGCATACTCTCTGGAAACACCATATATTTT
>once|TRBV25-1|-|TRBJ2-2
CASSESTRRELFF
TGTGCCAGCAGTGAATCTACCCGTCGGGAGCTGTTTTTT
>-|TRBV10-1|-|TRBJ1-1
CASSESTGGANTEAFF
TGCGCCAGCAGTGAGTCGACGGGGGGCGCCAACACTGAAGCTTTCTTT
>-|TRBV7-9|TRBD1|TRBJ1-2
CASSLSSTGANYGYTF
TGTGCCAGCAGCTTATCTTCCACAGGGGCTAACTATGGCTACACCTTC
>-|TRBV7-2|TRBD1|TRBJ2-7
CASSLGTGPNYEQYF
TGTGCCAGCAGCCTTGGGACAGGCCCCAACTACGAGCAGTACTTC
>-|TRBV4-2|TRBD2|TRBJ2-3
CASSQAGTSSSTDTQYF
TGTGCCAGCAGCCAAGCGGGGACTAGCAGTAGCACAGATACGCAGTATTTT
>-|TRBV9|-|TRBJ1-3
CASSVGPGNTIYF
TGTGCCAGCAGCGTGGGGCCTGGAAACACCATATATTTT
>few|TRBV7-3|-|TRBJ1-2
CASSPQGLPAYGYTF
TGTGCCAGCAGTCCCCAGGGACTCCCCGCCTATGGCTACACCTTC
>-|TRBV7-2|TRBD1|TRBJ2-7
CASSRQGPYEQYF
TGTGCCAGCAGCCGACAGGGGCCCTACGAGCAGTACTTC
>once|TRBV7-6|-|TRBJ2-5
CASSLHQQETQYF
TGTGCCAGCAGCTTACATCAACAAGAGACCCAGTACTTC
>-|TRBV5-1|-|TRBJ2-2
CASSLGRGPGELFF
TGCGCCAGCAGCTTGGGGCGGGGACCCGGGGAGCTGTTTTTT
>once|TRBV5-4|TRBD1|TRBJ2-4
CASSSNTGTGLKNIQYF
TGTGCCAGCAGCTCCAACACGGGGACAGGGCTGAAAAACATTCAGTACTTC
>-|TRBV6-1|-|TRBJ1-1
CASIYRQQNTEAFF
TGTGCCAGCATATACAGACAACAGAACACTGAAGCTTTCTTT
>-|TRBV4-1|-|TRBJ1-2
CASSQDSLRPRDAAGYTF
TGCGCCAGCAGCCAAGATAGTTTGAGGCCTCGGGACGCCGCGGGCTACACCTTC
>-|TRBV5-1|TRBD1|TRBJ2-7
CASSAGDSSYEQYF
TGCGCCAGCAGCGCTGGGGACAGCTCCTACGAGCAGTACTTC
>-|TRBV14|-|TRBJ1-6
CASSQGSVGRSSSPLHF
TGTGCCAGCAGCCAAGGTTCAGTTGGACGCAGTAGTTCACCCCTCCACTTT
>many|TRBV5-8|-|TRBJ1-1
CASSSAGVNTEAFF
TGTGCCAGCAGTTCAGCAGGGGTAAACACTGAAGCTTTCTTT
>-|TRBV7-2|-|TRBJ1-2
CASSLNRVDGYTF
TGTGCCAGCAGCTTAAACAGGGTGGATGGCTACACCTTC
>-|TRBV30|TRBD1|TRBJ2-1
CAWSVSFFSRQGVNNEQFF
TGTGCCTGGAGTGTTTCGTTTTTTTCTAGACAGGGGGTTAACAATGAGCAGTTCTTC
>-|TRBV12-5|TRBD2|TRBJ2-1
CASGTGLAGLLYNEQFF
TGTGCTAGTGGTACCGGACTAGCGGGGCTACTCTACAATGAGCAGTTCTTC
>few|TRBV6-1|-|TRBJ2-7
CAIRDYEQYF
TGTGCCATCCGGGACTACGAGCAGTACTTC